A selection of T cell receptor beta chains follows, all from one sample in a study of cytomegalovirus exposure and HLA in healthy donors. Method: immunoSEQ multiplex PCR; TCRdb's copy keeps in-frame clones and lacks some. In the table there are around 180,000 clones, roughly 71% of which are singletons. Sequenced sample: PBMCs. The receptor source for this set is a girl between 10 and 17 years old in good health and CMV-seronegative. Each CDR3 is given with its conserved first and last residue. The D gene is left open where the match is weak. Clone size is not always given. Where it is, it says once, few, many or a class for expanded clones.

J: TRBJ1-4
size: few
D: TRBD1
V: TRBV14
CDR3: CASSPTHRDRDEKLFF

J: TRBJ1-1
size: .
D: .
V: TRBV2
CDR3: CASSRTPEAFF

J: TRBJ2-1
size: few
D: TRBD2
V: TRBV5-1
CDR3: CASSFEERSGVNEQFF

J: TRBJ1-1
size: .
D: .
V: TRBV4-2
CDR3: CASSQEEVAFF

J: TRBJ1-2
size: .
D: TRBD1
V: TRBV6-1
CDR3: CASSEWGGTGGPNYGYTF

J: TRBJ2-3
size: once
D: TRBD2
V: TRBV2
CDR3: CASSEAGLAVTDTQYF

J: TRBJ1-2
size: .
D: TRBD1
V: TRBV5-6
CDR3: CASMNRGVDNYGYTF

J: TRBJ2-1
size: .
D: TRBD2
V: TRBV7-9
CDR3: CASSPSGGAYNEQFF

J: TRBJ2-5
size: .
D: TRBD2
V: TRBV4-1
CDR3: CASSPAGGLITETQYF

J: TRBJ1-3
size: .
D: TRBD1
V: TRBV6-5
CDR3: CASSSKTGAGNTIYF

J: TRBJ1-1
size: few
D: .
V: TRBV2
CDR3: CAGSKGQGILSAFF

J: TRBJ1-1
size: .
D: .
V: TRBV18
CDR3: CASSPLDRTYTEAFF

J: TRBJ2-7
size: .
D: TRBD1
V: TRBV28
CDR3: CASSLQRQGVYEQYF

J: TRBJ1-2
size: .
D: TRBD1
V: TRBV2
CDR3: CASSEESGGLGYTF

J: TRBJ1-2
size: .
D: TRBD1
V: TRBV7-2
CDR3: CASSQGTGLYGYTF

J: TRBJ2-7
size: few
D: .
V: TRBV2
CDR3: CASLGTYGDYEQYF

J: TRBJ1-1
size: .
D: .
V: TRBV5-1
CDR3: CASSLSVQGTEAFF

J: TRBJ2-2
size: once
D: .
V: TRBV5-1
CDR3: CASTDGGPGELFF

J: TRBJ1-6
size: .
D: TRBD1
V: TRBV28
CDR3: CASSSGTGRSPLHF

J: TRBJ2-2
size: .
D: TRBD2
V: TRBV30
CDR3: CAWLLAGAGTGELFF

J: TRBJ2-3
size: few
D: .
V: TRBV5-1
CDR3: CASSTDRTLHTDTQYF

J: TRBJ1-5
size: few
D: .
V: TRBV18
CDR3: CASSPGRREYSNQPQHF

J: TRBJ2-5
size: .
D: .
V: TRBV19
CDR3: CASRGPGHRQETQYF

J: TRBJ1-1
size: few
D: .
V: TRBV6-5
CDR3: CASSQPGIFEAFF

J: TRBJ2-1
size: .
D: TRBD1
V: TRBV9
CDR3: CASSVTGLGQGEDEQFF

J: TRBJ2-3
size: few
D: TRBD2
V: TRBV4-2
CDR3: CASSQDGGLAGGFDTQYF

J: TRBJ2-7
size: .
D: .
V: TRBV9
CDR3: CASSRRQGGEQYF

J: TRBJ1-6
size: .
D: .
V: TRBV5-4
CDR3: CASSYRSRENSPLHF

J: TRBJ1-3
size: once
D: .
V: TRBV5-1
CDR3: CASSLTQGQRSGNTIYF

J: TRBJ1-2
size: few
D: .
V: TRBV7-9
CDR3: CASSLAGGPNYGYTF

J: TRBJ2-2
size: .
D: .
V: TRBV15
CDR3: CATKQGGPGTGELFF

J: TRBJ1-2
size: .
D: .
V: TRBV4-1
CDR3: CASSQVKAGDYGYTF

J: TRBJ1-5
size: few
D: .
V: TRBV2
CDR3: CASSLRQALRPQHF

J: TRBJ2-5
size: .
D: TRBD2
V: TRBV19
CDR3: CASSIETAGTRETQYF

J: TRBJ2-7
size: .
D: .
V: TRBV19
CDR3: CASSIAANSEQYF

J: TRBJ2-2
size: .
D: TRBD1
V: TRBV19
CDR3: CASSGTGMNPNTGELFF

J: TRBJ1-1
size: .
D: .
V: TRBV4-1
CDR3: CASSQVETEAFF

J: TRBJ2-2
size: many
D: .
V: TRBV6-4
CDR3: CASSGTNTGELFF

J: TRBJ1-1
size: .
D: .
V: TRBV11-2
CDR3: CASSLVVRDTEAFF

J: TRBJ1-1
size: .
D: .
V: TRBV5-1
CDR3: CASSLEGGEAFF